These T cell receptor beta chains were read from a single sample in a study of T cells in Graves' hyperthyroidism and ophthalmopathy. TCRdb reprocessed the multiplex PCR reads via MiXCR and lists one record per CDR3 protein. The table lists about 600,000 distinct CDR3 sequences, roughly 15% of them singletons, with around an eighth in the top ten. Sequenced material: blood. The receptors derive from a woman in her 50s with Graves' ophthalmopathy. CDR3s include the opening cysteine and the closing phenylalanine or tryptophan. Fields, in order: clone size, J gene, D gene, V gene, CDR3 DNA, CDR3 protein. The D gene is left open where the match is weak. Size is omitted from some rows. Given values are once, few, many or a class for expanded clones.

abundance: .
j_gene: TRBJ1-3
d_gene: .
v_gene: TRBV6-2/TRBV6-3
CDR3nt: TGTGCCAGCAGAGAATCAAGAGAAAACACCATATATTTT
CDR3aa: CASRESRENTIYF

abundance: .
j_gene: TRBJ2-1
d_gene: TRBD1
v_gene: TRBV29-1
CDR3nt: TGCAGCGTCCAAACAACGGACAGGGTTTACAATGAGCAGTTCTTC
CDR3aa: CSVQTTDRVYNEQFF

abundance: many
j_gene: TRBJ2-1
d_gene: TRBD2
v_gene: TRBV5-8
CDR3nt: TGTGCCAGCACCAACCCGGGACAGAGACTAGCGGGCGCCCCTGCCTACAATGAGCAGTTCTTC
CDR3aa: CASTNPGQRLAGAPAYNEQFF

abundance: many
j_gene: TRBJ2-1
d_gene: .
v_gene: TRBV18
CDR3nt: TGTGCCAGCTCACGCGGACAACACAATGAGCAGTTCTTC
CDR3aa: CASSRGQHNEQFF

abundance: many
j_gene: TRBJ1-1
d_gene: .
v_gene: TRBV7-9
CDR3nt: TGTGCCAGCAGCTTAGAGGCGAGGCAGCGAGGGACTGAAGCTTTCTTT
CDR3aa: CASSLEARQRGTEAFF

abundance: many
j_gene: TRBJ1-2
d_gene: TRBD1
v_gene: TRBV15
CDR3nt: TGTGCCACCAGCAGAGTACAGGGGAACTATGGCTACACCTTC
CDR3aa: CATSRVQGNYGYTF

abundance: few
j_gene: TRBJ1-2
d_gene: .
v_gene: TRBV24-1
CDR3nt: TGTGCCACCAGTGATTCAAGGGCCGGTGACAACTATGGCTACACCTTC
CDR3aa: CATSDSRAGDNYGYTF

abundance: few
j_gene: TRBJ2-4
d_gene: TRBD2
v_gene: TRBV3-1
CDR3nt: TGTGCCAGCAGCCAAGCCGGACTAGCGGGAGACATTCAGTACTTC
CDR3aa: CASSQAGLAGDIQYF

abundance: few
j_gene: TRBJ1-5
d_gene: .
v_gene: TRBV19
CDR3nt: TGTGCCAGTAGGTTGCGTGGTCAGCCCCAGCATTTT
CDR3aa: CASRLRGQPQHF

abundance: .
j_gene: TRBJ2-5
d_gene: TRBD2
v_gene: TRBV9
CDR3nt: TGTGCCAGCAGCGTAGACGGGAGGCTCCAAGAGACCCAGTACTTC
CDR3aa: CASSVDGRLQETQYF

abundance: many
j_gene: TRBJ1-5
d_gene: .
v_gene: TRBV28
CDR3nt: TGTGCCAGCAGTTTCAGTACGGTGGATCAGCCCCAGCATTTT
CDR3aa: CASSFSTVDQPQHF

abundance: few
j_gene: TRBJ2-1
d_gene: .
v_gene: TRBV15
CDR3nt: TGTGCCACCAGCAGAATGCAGAATGAGCAGTTCTTC
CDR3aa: CATSRMQNEQFF

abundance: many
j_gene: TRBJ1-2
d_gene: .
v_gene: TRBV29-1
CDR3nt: TGCAGCGTGAAGCCCGGGATCTATGGCTACACCTTC
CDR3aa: CSVKPGIYGYTF

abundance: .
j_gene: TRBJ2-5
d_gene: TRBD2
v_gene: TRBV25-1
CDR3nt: TGTGCCAGCGGGACTAGCGGGAGTAAAGAGACCCAGTACTTC
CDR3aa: CASGTSGSKETQYF

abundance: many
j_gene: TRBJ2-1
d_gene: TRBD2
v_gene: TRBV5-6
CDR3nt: TGTGCCAGCAGCTATCGACTAGCGGGGGCCAATGAGCAGTTCTTC
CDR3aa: CASSYRLAGANEQFF

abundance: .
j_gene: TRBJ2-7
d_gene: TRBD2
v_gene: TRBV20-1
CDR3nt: TGCAGTGCTAGCCCTGACTTTAGCGGGAGGCCCACAGTTTCTCCCTACGAGCAGTACTTC
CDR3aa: CSASPDFSGRPTVSPYEQYF

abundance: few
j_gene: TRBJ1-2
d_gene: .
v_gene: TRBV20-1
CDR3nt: TGCAGTGCTAGAGATTTCCCTCAGGGACCCCTGGAGGGTTATGGCTACACCTTC
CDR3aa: CSARDFPQGPLEGYGYTF

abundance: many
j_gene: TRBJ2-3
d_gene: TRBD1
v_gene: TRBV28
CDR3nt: TGTGCCAGCAGTCTACCGGGACAGGGGGACCCAGATACGCAGTATTTT
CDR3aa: CASSLPGQGDPDTQYF

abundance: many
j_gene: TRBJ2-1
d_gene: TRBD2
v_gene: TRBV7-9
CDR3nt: TGTGCCAGCAGGCTAGGGGCACTAGCGGGAGGCGACGGGCAGTTCTTC
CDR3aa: CASRLGALAGGDGQFF

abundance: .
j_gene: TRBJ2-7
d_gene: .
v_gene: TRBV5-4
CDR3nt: TGTGCCAGCAGCGGCACAGGGATCCACGAGCAGTACTTC
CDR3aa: CASSGTGIHEQYF

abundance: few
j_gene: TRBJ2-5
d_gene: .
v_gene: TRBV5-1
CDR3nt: TGCGCCAGCAGCTTGGTTAACGGATTCCAAGAGACCCAGTACTTC
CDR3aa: CASSLVNGFQETQYF

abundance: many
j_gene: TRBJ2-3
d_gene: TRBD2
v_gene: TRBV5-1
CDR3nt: TGCGCCAGCAGCTTGGCTCGGGAGCGGGAGCGATATACGCAGTATTTT
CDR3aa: CASSLARERERYTQYF

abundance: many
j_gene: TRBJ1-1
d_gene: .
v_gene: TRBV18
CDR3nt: TGTGCCAGCTCCCCGGTCGAAAGCCTCTGGAACACTGAAGCTTTCTTT
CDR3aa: CASSPVESLWNTEAFF

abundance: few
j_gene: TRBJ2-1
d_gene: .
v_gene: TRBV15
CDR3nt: TGTGCCACCCAGGACTCAAGCTCCTACAATGAGCAGTTCTTC
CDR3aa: CATQDSSSYNEQFF

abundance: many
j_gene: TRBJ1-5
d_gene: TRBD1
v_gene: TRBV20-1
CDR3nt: TGCAGTGCAAGCCCCCGGGACAGGTTAAGCAATCAGCCCCAGCATTTT
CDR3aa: CSASPRDRLSNQPQHF

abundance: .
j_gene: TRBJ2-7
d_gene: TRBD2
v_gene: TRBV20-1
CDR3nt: TGCAGTGCTAGACCACTAGCGGGGCCCTACGAGCAGTACTTC
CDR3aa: CSARPLAGPYEQYF